A single T cell receptor (beta chain) is shown here with its context. Its antigen is unknown. The sample comes from a study of shared clonotypes between healthy human individuals. Notes on the study in general: Among the subsets, naive ones generally showed larger estimated richness than memory ones.

TCRdb's copy holds only in-frame clones and misses some; the assay was immunoSEQ multiplex PCR. The sample includes roughly 700,000 clones, 74% of them seen just once. Germline V lookup: CDR1 LNHDA, CDR2 SQIVND (reference sequence). V gave up 5 bases and J gave up 1 base, with 15 bases separating them. This CDR3 comprises 17 residues. Sequenced material: memory CD4+ T cells sorted from blood. Indicated subset: CD45RA-negative fraction. The chain combines TRBV19 with TRBJ2-6; D is undetermined. The source is a woman aged 25 to 39 in good health. Here the CDR3 reads CASSPQSKASGANVLTF. CDR3 in DNA: TGTGCCAGTAGTCCCCAGTCCAAGGCATCTGGGGCCAACGTCCTGACTTTC. Together with reference TRBV19 and TRBJ2-6, the CDR3 gives the full variable domain: DGGITQSPKYLFRKEGQNVTLSCEQNLNHDAMYWYRQDPGQGLRLIYYSQIVNDFQKGDIAEGYSVSREKKESFPLTVTSAQKNPTAFYLCASSPQSKASGANVLTFGAGSRLTVL.